This T cell receptor (beta chain) was captured by sequencing in a study of T cell repertoires in cytomegalovirus infection. Background on the study: Evidence of both CMV infection and a matching HLA type came from public TCR beta signatures.

TCRdb ran MiXCR on the reads and lists one entry per CDR3 protein. This sample has more than 500,000 distinct CDR3 sequences, with about 17% found just once. This clonotype has more than one count but fewer than ten. Antigen unknown. V lost 8 bases to trimming and J lost 4 bases, with 17 bases between them. Germline CDR1 is SQVTM and CDR2 is ANQGSEA. CDR3 length: 13 amino acids. General study points: Ex vivo, HLA-C-restricted CMV-specific TCR beta clonotypes prevailed over the rest of the response. CMV carriers having the relevant HLA were flagged by cumulative public TCR beta family frequency.

V is TRBV29-1 and J is TRBJ1-2; D is possibly TRBD1 (6 bases). The sequence came from a human donor in good health (CMV status not recorded). Some clones in this sample may be carry-over from other donors' samples. Sequenced input: CD8+ T cells from PBMCs. CDR3 DNA sequence: TGCAGCACTGAGGGGGAACCCCGCTATGGCTACACCTTC. It codes for CSTEGEPRYGYTF.